This TCR beta chain is drawn from a study of T cells in Graves' hyperthyroidism and ophthalmopathy. Regarding the study as a whole: Most clonotypes that expanded in the thyroid above 0.001 also showed up in blood.

Orbital computed tomography, thyroid ultrasound, serum thyroxine and TRAb, and clinical symptoms together informed the diagnoses. In germline, CDR1 is DFQATT, CDR2 SNEGSKA (reference sequence). The V gene lost 0 bases and the J gene lost 6 bases, with 6 bases spanning the gap. The CDR3 loop spans 11 amino acids. RNA transcripts provided the source from which TCR beta CDR3 regions were amplified. First-round RT-PCR targeting the TCR CDR3 was performed with the HTBI primer set. From the multiplex PCR reads, TCRdb called clonotypes with MiXCR, one entry per CDR3 protein. The repertoire includes tens of thousands of distinct CDR3 sequences, approximately 46% of them detected once, and 10% sits in the top ten. In its sample, this clonotype is medium-sized. Its antigen is unidentified.

The sample comprised blood. This sequence joins TRBV20-1 and TRBJ2-7; D is unresolved. The TCR sequence derives from a woman under 40 with Graves' hyperthyroidism. This CDR3 reads CSARDSTEQYF. The CDR3 nucleotides read TGCAGTGCTAGAGATTCTACCGAGCAGTACTTC.